This T cell receptor (beta chain) is from a study of T-cell reconstitution after alpha-beta-depleted transplantation in children. Unique molecular identifiers were incorporated when the TCRbeta library was constructed. A single record per CDR3 protein comes from TCRdb applying MiXCR to the PCR reads. The table shows fewer than 550,000 distinct CDR3 sequences, with roughly an eighth occurring only once. V trimming: 6 bases; J trimming: 4 bases; junction bases outside the gene matches: 6. In germline, CDR1 is SQVTM, CDR2 ANQGSEA. The CDR3 is made up of 13 amino acids. The source material was PBMCs, mostly from graft donor cells, sampled 180 days after TCRalphabeta/CD19-depleted stem cell transplant. The chain employs TRBV29-1 and TRBJ2-7; 10 bases match TRBD1. This sequence originates from a female patient between 2 and 10 years old who had a stem cell transplant for aplastic anemia, so the T cells may come from the graft donor. The CDR3 reads CSVTTGGVYEQYF. The CDR3 DNA is TGCAGCGTGACGACAGGGGGCGTTTACGAGCAGTACTTC.